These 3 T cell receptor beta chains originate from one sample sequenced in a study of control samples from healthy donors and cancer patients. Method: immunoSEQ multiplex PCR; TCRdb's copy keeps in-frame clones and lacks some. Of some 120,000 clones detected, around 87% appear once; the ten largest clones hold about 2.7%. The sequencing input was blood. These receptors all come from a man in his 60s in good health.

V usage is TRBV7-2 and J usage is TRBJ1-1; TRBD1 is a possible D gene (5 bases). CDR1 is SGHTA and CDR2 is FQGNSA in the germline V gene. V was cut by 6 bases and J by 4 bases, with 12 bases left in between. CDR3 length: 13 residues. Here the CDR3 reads CASSLGRLTEAFF. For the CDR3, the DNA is TGTGCCAGCAGTTTGGGACGTCTCACTGAAGCTTTCTTT.

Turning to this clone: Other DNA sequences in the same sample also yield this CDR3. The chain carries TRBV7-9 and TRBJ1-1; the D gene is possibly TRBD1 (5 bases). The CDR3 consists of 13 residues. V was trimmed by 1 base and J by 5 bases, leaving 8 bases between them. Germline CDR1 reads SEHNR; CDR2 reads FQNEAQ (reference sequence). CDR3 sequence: CASSLGGGTEAFF. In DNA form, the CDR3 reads TGTGCCAGCAGCTTAGGTGGGGGAACTGAAGCTTTCTTT.

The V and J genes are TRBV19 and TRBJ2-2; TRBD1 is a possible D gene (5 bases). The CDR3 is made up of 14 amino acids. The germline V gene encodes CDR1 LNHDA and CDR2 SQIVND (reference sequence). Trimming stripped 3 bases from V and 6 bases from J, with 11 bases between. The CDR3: CASSMWQGSGELFF. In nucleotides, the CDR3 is TGTGCCAGTAGTATGTGGCAGGGATCCGGGGAGCTGTTTTTT.